This T cell receptor (beta chain) was captured by sequencing in a study of blood T cell repertoires in COVID-19. Study-level information: Spain, Italy and the United States supplied samples that represented acute and convalescent COVID-19. PBMCs, B-cell-depleted T cells, or T cells provided the cDNA or gDNA that made up the material.

In germline, CDR1 is MNHEY, CDR2 SVGAGI. The CDR3 length is 15 residues. Trimming took 6 bases from V and 4 from J; bases not matched to a gene: 8. Authors' methods: Nucleated cell counts were estimated from reference gene primer amplification. Profiled with immunoSEQ multiplex PCR; TCRdb holds only in-frame clones, not every one. D and trimming come from the DNA, and the V and J calls and clone size come from that table. The profile shows some 250,000 clones, 88% of them singletons. This clone was seen only a few times. The clonotype originates from a woman under 40 with acute or convalescent COVID-19. Sequencing was carried out using peripheral blood. J is TRBJ2-3 and V is TRBV6-5, with 9 nucleotides matching TRBD1. The CDR3 loop is CASSPGTGSADTQYF. DNA of the CDR3: TGTGCCAGCAGCCCCGGGACAGGGTCGGCAGATACGCAGTATTTT.